This T cell receptor (beta chain) is drawn from a study of shared clonotypes between healthy human individuals. In the CD4+ fraction, cells were divided into CD45RA+ naive and CD45RA-negative memory subsets. The CDR3 extends over 14 amino acids. V lost 3 bases and J lost 7, with 10 bases in between. Germline V CDR1 and CDR2: LNHDA, SQIVND (reference sequence). In the authors' methods: ImmunoSEQ output held junction-only sequences without quality scores, so filtering differed. TCRdb's copy holds only in-frame clones and misses some; the assay was immunoSEQ multiplex PCR. V and J calls and clone size come straight from that table; D and trimming were deduced from the DNA. The repertoire includes 2.5 million or so clones, roughly 92% of them detected once, and 0.13% to 0.15% sits in the top ten.

This TCR derives from a man aged 18 to 35 in good health. Sequencing used naive CD4+ T cells sorted from blood. Subset in this sample: CD45RA+ positively selected. This chain links TRBV19 with TRBJ1-6; no firm D call. CDR3: CASSIVRQNSPLHF. The CDR3 DNA reads as TGTGCCAGTAGTATTGTTAGGCAGAATTCACCCCTCCACTTT.